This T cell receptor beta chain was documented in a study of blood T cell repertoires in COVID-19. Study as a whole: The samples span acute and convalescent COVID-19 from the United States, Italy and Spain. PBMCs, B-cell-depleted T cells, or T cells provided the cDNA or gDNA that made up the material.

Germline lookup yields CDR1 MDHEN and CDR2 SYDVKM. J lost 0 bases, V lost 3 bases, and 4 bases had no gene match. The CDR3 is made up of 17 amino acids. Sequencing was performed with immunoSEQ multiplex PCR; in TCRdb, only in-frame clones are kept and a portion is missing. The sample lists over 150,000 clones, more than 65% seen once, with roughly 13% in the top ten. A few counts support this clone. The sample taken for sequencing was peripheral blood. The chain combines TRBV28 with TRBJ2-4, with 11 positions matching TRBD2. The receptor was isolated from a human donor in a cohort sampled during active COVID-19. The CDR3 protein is CASSFLAGGEAKNIQYF. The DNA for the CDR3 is TGTGCCAGCAGTTTCCTAGCGGGAGGTGAAGCCAAAAACATTCAGTACTTC.